One sample yielded the 22 T cell receptor beta chains listed below, sequenced in a study of blood T cell repertoires in COVID-19. Method: immunoSEQ multiplex PCR; TCRdb's copy keeps in-frame clones and lacks some. The sample shows about 200,000 clones, nearly 90% of them seen only once. Sequenced sample: peripheral blood. All receptors derive from a man in his fifties with COVID-19, enrolled during active disease.

This chain connects TRBV19 to TRBJ1-4; D is perhaps TRBD1 (6 bases). V lost 6 bases and J 0 bases, leaving 20 bases between the germline ends. Germline CDR1 is LNHDA and CDR2 is SQIVND (reference sequence). The CDR3 extends over 18 amino acids. Written as DNA, the CDR3 is TGTGCCAGTAGAAACGGAAGATCCGGACAGCCAACTAATGAAAAACTGTTTTTT. Protein: CASRNGRSGQPTNEKLFF.

This chain links TRBV2 with TRBJ1-2; tentatively, D is TRBD1 (5 bases). The CDR3 sequence is 16 residues long. The V and J ends lost 6 bases and 2 bases respectively, with 19 bases between them. CDR1 and CDR2 from the germline V gene are SNHLY and FYNNEI. This CDR3 is CASRVEQAPRNYGYTF. CDR3 bases: TGTGCCAGCAGAGTGGAACAGGCGCCCCGAAACTATGGCTACACCTTC.

The chain uses TRBV7-8 and TRBJ1-1; 10 nucleotides line up with TRBD1. CDR1 is SGHVS and CDR2 is FQNEAQ in the germline V gene. J lost 6 bases, V lost 6 bases, and 7 bases had no gene match. CDR3 length equals 14 residues. CDR3: CASSSGQGFPEAFF. CDR3 DNA sequence: TGTGCCAGCAGTTCGGGACAGGGGTTCCCTGAAGCTTTCTTT.

This clone has just one count. J is TRBJ1-1 and V is TRBV5-1; D is uncertain. Trimming shortened V by 1 base and J by 4 bases, and 8 bases separated the two germline ends. Germline V lookup: CDR1 SGHRS, CDR2 YFSETQ. The CDR3 runs to 13 residues. The CDR3 spells CASSLKAGTEAFF. The CDR3 DNA reads as TGCGCCAGCAGCTTGAAGGCGGGCACTGAAGCTTTCTTT. Using reference TRBV5-1 and TRBJ1-1 for the parts outside the CDR3, the full variable domain is KAGVTQTPRYLIKTRGQQVTLSCSPISGHRSVSWYQQTPGQGLQFLFEYFSETQRNKGNFPGRFSGRQFSNSRSEMNVSTLELGDSALYLCASSLKAGTEAFFGQGTRLTVV.

V is TRBV3-1 (or the pseudogene TRBV3-2) and J is TRBJ1-5, with TRBD1 as a possible D gene (6 bases). Germline V gene data show CDR1 as LGHDT and CDR2 as YNNKEL (reference sequence). The CDR3 covers 15 residues. V dropped 0 bases and J dropped 4 bases, with 10 bases sitting between them. For the CDR3, the DNA is TGTGCCAGCAGCCAAGATTTTACAGGGAATCAGCCCCAGCATTTT. Amino acids: CASSQDFTGNQPQHF.

The rearrangement joins TRBV15 to TRBJ2-1, with D tentatively TRBD2 (5 bases). The CDR3 covers 14 residues. V was cut by 0 bases and J by 6 bases, with 9 bases left in between. Germline values: CDR1 LNHNV, CDR2 YYDKDF (reference sequence). The CDR3 region has the DNA TGTGCCACCAGCAGAGATTTGGGGAGCAATGAGCAGTTCTTC. Protein product: CATSRDLGSNEQFF.

V gene TRBV14 combines with J gene TRBJ1-4, with D possibly TRBD1 on 5 matching bases. The CDR3 runs 12 residues. CDR1 is SGHDN and CDR2 is FVKESK in the germline V gene. Trimming left V 5 bases short and J 8 bases short, with 9 bases between. CDR3 nucleotide sequence: TGTGCCAGCAGCAGGGGTAGAGAAAAACTGTTTTTT. Translation: CASSRGREKLFF.

The chain uses TRBV5-1 and TRBJ2-3; possible D gene TRBD1, 6 bases. Trimming shortened V by 4 bases and J by 6 bases, and 18 bases separated the two germline ends. The V gene's germline CDR1 is SGHRS and CDR2 YFSETQ. The CDR3 spans 15 residues. CDR3 loop: CASSLTPGVGDTQYF. The CDR3 region has the DNA TGCGCCAGCAGCCTTACTCCAGGGGTAGGGGATACGCAGTATTTT.

The chain carries TRBV10-3 and TRBJ2-3; 9 bases match TRBD2. The germline gives CDR1 ENHRY, CDR2 SYGVKD. Losses at the gene ends were 6 bases for V and 6 bases for J; bases not matched to a gene: 7. CDR3 size: 14 residues. The CDR3 DNA follows: TGTGCCATCAGCGCGGGACTAGCAGGGGATACGCAGTATTTT. This translates into CAISAGLAGDTQYF.

J is TRBJ2-1 and V is TRBV4-3; maybe TRBD1 (6 bases). The CDR3 extends over 14 amino acids. Germline lookup yields CDR1 LGHNA and CDR2 YSLEER. V was clipped by 2 bases and J by 5 bases, with 10 bases between them. For the CDR3, the DNA is TGCGCCAGCAGCCAACAAGGACAGAACAATGAGCAGTTCTTC. Its protein product is CASSQQGQNNEQFF.

The V gene is TRBV10-1, the J gene TRBJ2-3; D is perhaps TRBD1 (6 bases). The CDR3 covers 15 residues. Trimming removed 5 bases from V and 0 bases from J, with 12 bases in between. The germline gives CDR1 WNHNN, CDR2 SYGVQD (reference sequence). The CDR3 bases are TGCGCCAGCAGTTCCAGGGGACCCAGCACAGATACGCAGTATTTT. This sequence encodes CASSSRGPSTDTQYF.

This clone has just a few counts. This chain joins TRBV19 and TRBJ1-5; no reliable D call. V shed 0 bases and J shed 6 bases, with 6 bases lying between them. The CDR3 consists of 13 residues. CDR1 is LNHDA and CDR2 is SQIVND in the germline V gene (reference sequence). The CDR3 DNA reads TGTGCCAGTAGTATAGATGGAGGTCAGCCCCAGCATTTT. Protein product: CASSIDGGQPQHF. The entire variable domain, with the rest obtained from reference TRBV19 and TRBJ1-5, is as follows: DGGITQSPKYLFRKEGQNVTLSCEQNLNHDAMYWYRQDPGQGLRLIYYSQIVNDFQKGDIAEGYSVSREKKESFPLTVTSAQKNPTAFYLCASSIDGGQPQHFGDGTRLSIL.

The V and J genes are TRBV7-9 and TRBJ2-2, with 7 nucleotides matching TRBD2. Germline lookup yields CDR1 SEHNR and CDR2 FQNEAQ (reference sequence). The length of the CDR3 is 15 residues. Trimming cost V 8 bases and J 2 bases; bases outside gene matches: 8. Written as DNA, the CDR3 is TGTGCCAGCGGAGTTTGGGGGGGTAACACCGGGGAGCTGTTTTTT. Encoded protein: CASGVWGGNTGELFF.

The chain combines TRBV4-3 with TRBJ2-2; 9 nucleotides align to TRBD1. The CDR3 is 15 residues long. CDR1 and CDR2 from the germline V gene are LGHNA and YSLEER. The V segment lost 6 bases and the J segment 6 bases; nucleotides outside the gene matches: 8. The CDR3 DNA reads TGCGCCAGCAGACCACAGGGGGCGTATCCCGGGGAGCTGTTTTTT. Amino acid sequence: CASRPQGAYPGELFF.

This chain joins TRBV15 and TRBJ2-2; 7 bases line up with TRBD1. In germline, CDR1 is LNHNV, CDR2 YYDKDF (reference sequence). J lost 1 base, V lost 1 base, and 6 bases had no gene match. The CDR3 has 17 amino acids. The CDR3 DNA is TGTGCCACCAGCAGAGTTGGGGACAGCAAGAACACCGGGGAGCTGTTTTTT. It is translated as CATSRVGDSKNTGELFF.

The V call is TRBV7-2, the J call TRBJ2-7, with 7 bases identical to TRBD1. The CDR3 has 14 residues. CDR1 SGHTA and CDR2 FQGNSA come from the germline V gene. J gave up 3 bases and V 5 bases, and 7 bases lay outside the gene matches. The CDR3 reads CASSRPGQYYEQYF. The CDR3 DNA is TGTGCCAGCAGCCGTCCGGGACAGTACTACGAGCAGTACTTC.

This chain connects TRBV30 to TRBJ2-7; tentative D call: TRBD2 (5 bases). There are 16 residues in the CDR3. Per germline, CDR1 GTSNPN and CDR2 SVGIG (reference sequence). Between the trimmed V and J ends, which lost 3 bases and 0 bases, there was a span of 18 bases. CDR3 nucleotide sequence: TGTGCCTGGAGCGGAGGACGCTCGTTGAGCTCCTACGAGCAGTACTTC. Residues: CAWSGGRSLSSYEQYF. The variable domain in full, with the rest retrieved from reference TRBV30 and TRBJ2-7, is SQTIHQWPATLVQPVGSPLSLECTVEGTSNPNLYWYRQAAGRGLQLLFYSVGIGQISSEVPQNLSASRPQDRQFILSSKKLLLSDSGFYLCAWSGGRSLSSYEQYFGPGTRLTVT.

This clone was picked up a small number of times. This chain joins TRBV11-3 and TRBJ2-2, with a weak D call TRBD1 (6 bases). The germline V and J ends were trimmed by 2 bases and 0 bases, with 10 bases remaining between them. Germline V gene lookup returns CDR1 SGHNT and CDR2 YENEEA. CDR3 length: 16 residues. The CDR3 is CASSLRGGPNTGELFF. The CDR3 nucleotides are TGTGCCAGCAGCTTACGAGGGGGTCCGAACACCGGGGAGCTGTTTTTT.

V gene TRBV27 combines with J gene TRBJ1-3, with D possibly TRBD1 on 6 matching bases. Germline lookup yields CDR1 MNHEY and CDR2 SMNVEV (reference sequence). The CDR3 length is 14 residues. V lost 3 bases and J lost 1, with 7 bases in between. CDR3 amino acids: CASSLRGSGNTIYF. The CDR3, as DNA: TGTGCCAGCAGTTTGAGGGGGTCTGGAAACACCATATATTTT.

This rearrangement joins TRBV9 to TRBJ1-1, with a weak D call TRBD1 (6 bases). This CDR3 contains 15 residues. CDR1 and CDR2 from the germline V gene are SGDLS and YYNGEE. V was pared by 4 bases and J by 2 bases, with 15 bases between. CDR3 amino acids: CASSTTGSKNTEAFF. The CDR3 DNA sequence: TGTGCCAGCAGCACTACAGGGAGTAAAAACACTGAAGCTTTCTTT.

CDR3 protein: CASSVGQRNEPQHF. For the CDR3, the DNA is TGTGCCAGCAGTGTCGGACAGAGAAATGAGCCCCAGCATTTT. V is TRBV28 and J is TRBJ1-5; the D gene is possibly TRBD1 (6 bases). With 5 bases removed from V and 8 bases from J, the gap between germline ends came to 16 bases. Looked up from germline, CDR1 is MDHEN and CDR2 is SYDVKM. The CDR3 has 14 amino acids.

The rearrangement uses TRBV6-2 or TRBV6-3 and TRBJ2-3; tentatively, D is TRBD1 (6 bases). Trimming left V 0 bases short and J 2 bases short, with 12 bases between. Germline CDR1 and CDR2: MNHEY and SVGEGT. The CDR3 runs to 16 residues. The CDR3 region is CASSYSSRGYTDTQYF. CDR3 DNA sequence: TGTGCCAGCAGTTACTCGAGCAGGGGATACACAGATACGCAGTATTTT.